The 20 T cell receptor beta chains presented below share a single source sample, sequenced in a study of response to subunit inactivated influenza vaccine. TCRdb passed the RT-PCR reads through MiXCR, listing each CDR3 protein once. The sample lists a few hundred thousand distinct CDR3 sequences, roughly 15% occurring once. The material was PBMCs from blood, obtained 11 to 12 days after vaccination. These receptors all come from a man aged 50 or older who received an inactivated influenza vaccine.

The table lists this clonotype with a few counts. This rearrangement joins TRBV10-3 to TRBJ2-1, with D possibly matching TRBD1 (5 bases). The CDR3 is 12 residues long. Per germline, CDR1 ENHRY and CDR2 SYGVKD. Trimming pared 3 bases from V and 13 bases from J, leaving 13 bases between. CDR3 amino acids: CAISDRTPDQFF. The CDR3 bases are TGTGCCATCAGTGACCGGACACCCGACCAGTTCTTC.

Notes on this clonotype: An end of the junction does not agree with germline; a read error may underlie this. The chain has TRBV6-2 or TRBV6-3 and TRBJ2-3, with D unresolved. The CDR3 is 10 amino acids. CDR1 MNHEY and CDR2 SVGEGT come from the germline V gene. The CDR3 DNA follows: TGTGCCAGCAGCCAAGGCCCGCACTATTTT. Protein sequence: CASSQGPHYF.

This clonotype was counted only a few times. This chain uses TRBV6-5 with TRBJ2-5, with D uncertain. From germline, CDR1 is MNHEY and CDR2 SVGAGI. The CDR3 covers 14 residues. Trimming removed 3 bases from V and 0 bases from J, with 8 bases in between. The CDR3 nucleotides read TGTGCCAGCAGTTATAGCTCAAACCAAGAGACCCAGTACTTC. It codes for CASSYSSNQETQYF.

The chain joins TRBV11-1 to TRBJ2-1, with 7 bases matching TRBD2. Trimming took 1 base from V and 0 from J; bases not matched to a gene: 9. Germline assignment: CDR1 SGHAT and CDR2 FQDESV (reference sequence). This CDR3 has 18 amino acids. The DNA for the CDR3 is TGTGCCAGCAGCTTAGGGCGGGGGTCCGTCAGCTCCTACAATGAGCAGTTCTTC. The encoded protein is CASSLGRGSVSSYNEQFF.

This chain uses TRBV12-3 or TRBV12-4 with TRBJ1-1, with D possibly being TRBD1 (5 bases). V was cut by 1 base and J by 1 base, with 10 bases left in between. There are 15 residues in the CDR3. The CDR3 DNA is TGTGCCAGCAGTTTAGTGCAGGGCCCGAACACTGAAGCTTTCTTT. Translation: CASSLVQGPNTEAFF.

CDR3 DNA sequence: TGTGCCAGCAGTCCCCTTTTAGGGACTAGCGGGGGTGAGCAGTTCTTC. It yields the protein CASSPLLGTSGGEQFF. The chain joins TRBV6-1 to TRBJ2-1, with 14 bases matching TRBD2. The trim removed 5 bases at V and 9 bases at J, leaving 9 bases unmatched. Per germline, CDR1 MNHNS and CDR2 SASEGT. The CDR3 runs to 16 residues.

As to this clonotype: This may stem from a read error, because a much larger clone lies one nucleotide away. The rearrangement links TRBV7-8 to TRBJ1-6; TRBD1 matches at 9 bases. The CDR3 is 16 residues long. Germline assignment: CDR1 SGHVS and CDR2 FQNEAQ. The CDR3 region has the DNA TGTGCCAGCAGCTTAGCGCTGGGACAGGGTTTCCAACCCATCCACTTT. It is translated as CASSLALGQGFQPIHF.

In this sample, this clonotype turned up a few times. This chain joins TRBV25-1 and TRBJ2-3; 13 bases map to TRBD2. Per the germline V gene, CDR1 is MGHDK and CDR2 is SYGVNS. V shed 5 bases and J 0 bases; nucleotides not matched to a gene: 11. The CDR3 runs 19 residues. Here the CDR3 reads CASSPTSGRNVFSTDTQYF. In DNA form, the CDR3 reads TGTGCCAGCAGTCCGACTAGCGGGAGGAACGTATTTAGCACAGATACGCAGTATTTT.

This clonotype appeared a few times. The CDR3 region is CASSPFGGYEKLFF. The CDR3 nucleotides read TGTGCCAGCAGCCCGTTCGGGGGTTACGAAAAACTGTTTTTT. The chain has TRBV7-2 and TRBJ1-4; tentatively, D is TRBD1 (5 bases). Trimming removed 5 bases at V and 8 bases at J, with 15 bases between. Germline assignment: CDR1 SGHTA and CDR2 FQGNSA. The CDR3 loop spans 14 amino acids.

The CDR3 region is CASSLDTLNEQYF. The DNA for the CDR3 is TGTGCCAGCAGCTTGGACACCCTGAACGAGCAGTACTTC. The chain employs TRBV7-8 and TRBJ2-7; maybe TRBD1 (5 bases). V dropped 3 bases and J dropped 5 bases, with 11 bases sitting between them. The CDR3 consists of 13 residues. Germline lookup yields CDR1 SGHVS and CDR2 FQNEAQ.

This clonotype was found a few times. CDR3 protein: CASSLVQGQALPSTDTQYF. The DNA for the CDR3 is TGCGCCAGCAGCTTGGTGCAGGGGCAGGCCCTTCCTAGCACAGATACGCAGTATTTT. This sequence joins TRBV5-1 and TRBJ2-3; D perhaps matches TRBD1 (6 bases). Trimming shortened V by 0 bases and J by 0 bases, and 20 bases separated the two germline ends. The CDR3 extends over 19 amino acids. The germline V gene encodes CDR1 SGHRS and CDR2 YFSETQ. The full variable domain, rest sourced from reference TRBV5-1 and TRBJ2-3, is KAGVTQTPRYLIKTRGQQVTLSCSPISGHRSVSWYQQTPGQGLQFLFEYFSETQRNKGNFPGRFSGRQFSNSRSEMNVSTLELGDSALYLCASSLVQGQALPSTDTQYFGPGTRLTVL.

This chain links TRBV6-1 with TRBJ1-1; no firm D call. V lost 3 bases and J lost 1, with 15 bases in between. Germline-derived CDR1 and CDR2 are MNHNS and SASEGT. The CDR3 contains 16 residues. CDR3 region: CASSDLLYLKNTEAFF. CDR3 nucleotide sequence: TGTGCCAGCAGTGACCTCCTCTACCTAAAGAACACTGAAGCTTTCTTT.

This clonotype was observed a handful of times. The chain joins TRBV29-1 to TRBJ1-1; D uncertain. V gave up 0 bases and J gave up 5 bases, with 10 bases separating them. The germline V gene has CDR1 SQVTM and CDR2 ANQGSEA. CDR3 length equals 13 residues. The CDR3, as DNA: TGCAGCGTTGAAGATAATGGGCGAACTGAAGCTTTCTTT. Translating gives CSVEDNGRTEAFF.

The chain carries TRBV3-1 and TRBJ2-1; D unclear. Germline lookup yields CDR1 LGHDT and CDR2 YNNKEL (reference sequence). Trimming removed 7 bases from V and 5 bases from J, with 6 bases in between. The CDR3 extends over 11 amino acids. The CDR3 reads CASTRDNEQFF. The CDR3 DNA reads as TGTGCCAGCACCCGCGACAATGAGCAGTTCTTC.

A word on this clonotype: Sequence at one end of the junction differs from germline and may be a read error. The V call is TRBV3-1, the J call TRBJ2-1; a possible D gene is TRBD1 (5 bases). The germline V gene encodes CDR1 LGHDT and CDR2 YNNKEL (reference sequence). This CDR3 spans 15 amino acids. In DNA form, the CDR3 reads TGTGCCAACAGCCAAACGGCAGGGTCCTACAATGAGCAGTTCTTC. Translation gives CANSQTAGSYNEQFF.

This clonotype showed up many times. This chain joins TRBV4-2 and TRBJ2-3, with 7 bases fitting TRBD2. The CDR3 has 15 residues. V shed 0 bases, J shed 4 bases, and the junction held 4 bases outside the gene matches. From germline, CDR1 is LGHNA and CDR2 YNFKEQ. The DNA for the CDR3 is TGTGCCAGCAGCCAAGAAGGGAGGGAGGCAGATACGCAGTATTTT. It encodes CASSQEGREADTQYF.

CDR3 coding DNA: TGTGCCAGCAGTGAAAGAACGCAAGAGCAGTTCTTC. It codes for CASSERTQEQFF. V usage is TRBV2 and J usage is TRBJ2-1; D unclear. The CDR3 contains 12 residues. Germline CDR1 SNHLY, CDR2 FYNNEI. V was cut by 2 bases and J by 10 bases, with 9 bases left in between.

This clonotype showed up just a few times. V and J are TRBV21-1 and TRBJ2-3; the tabulated D call, TRBD1, remains unverified against the DNA. TRBV21-1 corresponds to a pseudogene. CDR3 length: 17 residues. CDR3 coding DNA: TGTGCCAGCAGCAAAGGGACACAGGGTAGGGTCACAGATACGCAGTATTTT. Protein sequence: CASSKGTQGRVTDTQYF.

The rearrangement joins TRBV28 to TRBJ2-7, with D unclear. Per the germline V gene, CDR1 is MDHEN and CDR2 is SYDVKM. The CDR3 extends over 16 amino acids. V was pared by 4 bases and J by 0 bases, with 16 bases between. In DNA, the CDR3 is TGTGCCAGCAGTTCCCCCAGGAAGGGCAGCTCCTACGAGCAGTACTTC. Its translation: CASSSPRKGSSYEQYF.

This chain links TRBV6-2 or TRBV6-3 with TRBJ2-1; 11 nucleotides align to TRBD2. Trimming took 7 bases from V and 5 from J; bases not matched to a gene: 10. The CDR3 has 16 amino acids. From germline, CDR1 is MNHEY and CDR2 SVGEGT. The CDR3 region has the DNA TGTGCCAGCATGGGTCTAGCGGGAGGACTTGACAATGAGCAGTTCTTC. Its translation is CASMGLAGGLDNEQFF.